The rows below give T cell receptor beta chains drawn from one sample of a study of beta chain features in type 1 diabetes. The protocol was immunoSEQ multiplex PCR, while the TCRdb copy is restricted to in-frame clones and leaves out a portion. The sample lists about 160,000 clones; less than 9.5% were seen once. Input material: central memory CD4+ T cells from blood. These receptors were obtained from a woman younger than 35 in good health. Both conserved end residues are part of each CDR3. D genes are given only for firm matches. Not all rows give a size; the values are once, few, many and, for expanded clones, a class.

TRBJ2-7 | TRBD2 | TRBV29-1 | many | TGCAGCGTTGGCTTAGCGGGAGCTGACGAGCAGTACTTC | CSVGLAGADEQYF
TRBJ2-5 | TRBD2 | TRBV5-4 | - | TGTGCCAGCAGCGGCGGGACTAGCGGGGAGTTAGAGACCCAGTACTTC | CASSGGTSGELETQYF
TRBJ2-7 | - | TRBV5-6 | few | TGTGCCAGCAGCTTGAGGGCGGGAAGTCCCTACGAGCAGTACTTC | CASSLRAGSPYEQYF
TRBJ2-3 | TRBD2 | TRBV5-8 | few | TGTGCCAGCAGCTTGGACGGCGGGAGTGGAGATACGCAGTATTTT | CASSLDGGSGDTQYF
TRBJ2-2 | TRBD1 | TRBV5-1 | - | TGCGCCAGCAGCTTTGCTGGGACAGGGGACACCGGGGAGCTGTTTTTT | CASSFAGTGDTGELFF
TRBJ2-5 | TRBD2 | TRBV5-4 | - | TGTGCCAGCAGCGGGGGACTAGCGGTAGAGCAGTACTTC | CASSGGLAVEQYF
TRBJ1-4 | TRBD1 | TRBV2 | - | TGTGCCAGCAGCCTAGACAGGGGCCGGGAAAAACTGTTTTTT | CASSLDRGREKLFF
TRBJ1-1 | - | TRBV18 | few | TGTGCCAGCTTACCAGACAGTGCCAGCACTGAAGCTTTCTTT | CASLPDSASTEAFF
TRBJ1-2 | - | TRBV20-1 | - | TGCAGTGCTAGTCCGGGCTATGGCTACACCTTC | CSASPGYGYTF
TRBJ2-4 | - | TRBV30 | - | TGTGCCTGGAGTGTACCCGGGGGAGCCAAAAACATTCAGTACTTC | CAWSVPGGAKNIQYF
TRBJ2-1 | TRBD2 | TRBV9 | - | TGTGCCAGCAGCGTCAGTAGCGGGAGTTCGAATGAGCAGTTCTTC | CASSVSSGSSNEQFF
TRBJ1-1 | TRBD1 | TRBV7-3 | few | TGTGCCAGCAGCTTAAGCCAGGGGGCCGAAGCTTTCTTT | CASSLSQGAEAFF
TRBJ2-3 | - | TRBV5-1 | - | TGCGCCAGCAGGGAGACGGGAGGCACAGATACGCAGTATTTT | CASRETGGTDTQYF
TRBJ2-1 | TRBD2 | TRBV27 | - | TGTGCCAGCAGTTTACCCTCGGTCGGGGGGGGTAATGAGCAGTTCTTC | CASSLPSVGGGNEQFF
TRBJ1-1 | - | TRBV14 | few | TGTGCCAGCAGCCAGAGGGGGGGGACGGTAATCACTGAAGCTTTCTTT | CASSQRGGTVITEAFF
TRBJ2-3 | - | TRBV28 | few | TGTGCCAGCAAACTAGGTTCCACAGATACGCAGTATTTT | CASKLGSTDTQYF
TRBJ1-2 | - | TRBV6-1 | - | TGTGCCGGATCACAGGGTAATCTAGACTATGGCTACACCTTC | CAGSQGNLDYGYTF
TRBJ2-3 | TRBD1 | TRBV4-1 | - | TGCGCCAGCAGCCAAGGGGGACAGTTAGATACGCAGTATTTT | CASSQGGQLDTQYF
TRBJ1-2 | - | TRBV6-5 | few | TGTGCCAGCAGTCGGACAGCTACTAACTATGGCTACACCTTC | CASSRTATNYGYTF
TRBJ2-1 | - | TRBV5-1 | - | TGCGCCAGCAGCTTAGGGCCGGGAACCCTAAATGAGCAGTTCTTC | CASSLGPGTLNEQFF